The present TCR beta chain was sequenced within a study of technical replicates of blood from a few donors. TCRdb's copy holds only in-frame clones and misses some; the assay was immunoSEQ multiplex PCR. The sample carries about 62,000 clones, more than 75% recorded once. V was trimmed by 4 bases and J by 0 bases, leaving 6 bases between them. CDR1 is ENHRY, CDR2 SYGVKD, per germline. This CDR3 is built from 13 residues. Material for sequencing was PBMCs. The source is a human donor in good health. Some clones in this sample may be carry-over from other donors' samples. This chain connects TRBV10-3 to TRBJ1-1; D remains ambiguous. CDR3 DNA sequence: TGTGCCATCAGTGTCGGTATGAACACTGAAGCTTTCTTT. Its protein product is CAISVGMNTEAFF.